This TCR beta chain is from a study of blood T cells in healthy people across ages. Primers used in a second PCR of about 6 to 12 cycles were a sample-barcoded 5' primer and a J-beta primer mix. TCRdb reanalysed the 5' RACE reads using MiXCR and keeps one entry per CDR3 protein. The table shows about 1.1 million distinct CDR3 sequences, with 35% to 40% occurring only once. The sample holds many counts of this clonotype. Germline lookup yields CDR1 SEHNR and CDR2 FQNEAQ (reference sequence). V was shortened by 4 bases and J by 6 bases, with 10 bases between the two germline ends. This CDR3 is built from 13 residues.

The chain recombines TRBV7-9 with TRBJ2-1; D call uncertain. Sequenced material: blood. The clonotype comes from a man aged 18-30 years in good health. CDR3 region: CASSSRVGNEQFF. The CDR3 region has the DNA TGTGCCAGCAGCTCCCGCGTCGGCAATGAGCAGTTCTTC.